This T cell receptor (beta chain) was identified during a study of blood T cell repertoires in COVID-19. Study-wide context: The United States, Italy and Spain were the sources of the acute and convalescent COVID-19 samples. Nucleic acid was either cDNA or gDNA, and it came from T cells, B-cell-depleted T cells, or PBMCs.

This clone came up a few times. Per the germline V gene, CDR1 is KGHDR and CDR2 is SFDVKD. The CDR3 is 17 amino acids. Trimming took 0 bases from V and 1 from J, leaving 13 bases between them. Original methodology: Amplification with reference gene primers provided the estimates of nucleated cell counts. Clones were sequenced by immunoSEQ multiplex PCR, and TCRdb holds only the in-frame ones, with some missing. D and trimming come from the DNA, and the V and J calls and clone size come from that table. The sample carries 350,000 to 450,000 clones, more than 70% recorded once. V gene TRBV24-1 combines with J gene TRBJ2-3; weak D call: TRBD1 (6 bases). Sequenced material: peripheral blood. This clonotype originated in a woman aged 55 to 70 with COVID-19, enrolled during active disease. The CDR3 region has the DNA TGTGCCACCAGTGATTTGTATGGGGGCCTGGGCACAGATACGCAGTATTTT. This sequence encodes CATSDLYGGLGTDTQYF.